This entry features one T cell receptor beta chain sequence. Antigen unknown. Clones were read by immunoSEQ multiplex PCR, and TCRdb kept only the in-frame ones, dropping some. Here the sample spans roughly 120,000 clones, 90% being singletons. The data were taken from a study of graft-versus-host responses after intestinal transplantation. Germline-derived CDR1 and CDR2 are MRHNA and SNTAGT. This CDR3 contains 14 residues. The germline V and J ends were trimmed by 2 bases and 0 bases, with 5 bases remaining between them. This chain uses TRBV6-4 with TRBJ1-5; D is unclear. The source of this sequence is a human donor who received an intestinal transplant. This specimen was unstimulated CD4+ T cells sorted from spleen or lymph node cells, taken before intestinal transplant. CDR3 nucleotides: TGTGCCAGCAGTGACGTTTATAGCAATCAGCCCCAGCATTTT. Residues: CASSDVYSNQPQHF.